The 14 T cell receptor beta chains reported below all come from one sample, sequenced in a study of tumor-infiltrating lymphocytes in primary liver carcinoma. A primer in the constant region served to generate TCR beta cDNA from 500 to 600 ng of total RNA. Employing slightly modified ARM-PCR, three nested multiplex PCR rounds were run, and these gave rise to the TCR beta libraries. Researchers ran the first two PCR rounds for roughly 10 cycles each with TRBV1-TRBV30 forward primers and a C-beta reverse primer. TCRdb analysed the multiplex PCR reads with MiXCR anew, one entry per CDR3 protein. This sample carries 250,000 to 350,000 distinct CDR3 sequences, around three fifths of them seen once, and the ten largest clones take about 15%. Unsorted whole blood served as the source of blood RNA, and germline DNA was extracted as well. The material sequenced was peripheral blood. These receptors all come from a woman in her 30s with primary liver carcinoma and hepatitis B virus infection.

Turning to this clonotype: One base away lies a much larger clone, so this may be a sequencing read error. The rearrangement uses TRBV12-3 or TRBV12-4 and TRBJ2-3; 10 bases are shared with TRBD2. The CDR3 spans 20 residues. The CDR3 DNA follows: TGTGCCAGCAGTTCGCTCCAAAGATTTCTAGCGGGAGCGGGGACAGATATGCAGTATTTT. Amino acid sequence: CASSSLQRFLAGAGTDMQYF.

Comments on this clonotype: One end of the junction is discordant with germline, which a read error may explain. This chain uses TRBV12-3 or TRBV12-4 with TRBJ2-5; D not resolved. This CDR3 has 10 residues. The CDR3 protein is CASGVETHYF. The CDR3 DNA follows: TGTGCCAGCGGAGTGGAGACCCATTACTTC.

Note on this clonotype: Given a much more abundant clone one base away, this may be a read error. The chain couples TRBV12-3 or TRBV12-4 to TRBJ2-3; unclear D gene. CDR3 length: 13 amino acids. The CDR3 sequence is CASSLKGTDTKYF. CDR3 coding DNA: TGTGCCAGCAGTTTAAAAGGCACAGATACGAAGTATTTT.

CDR3 sequence: CASSLDRAGTQYF. CDR3 nucleotide sequence: TGTGCCAGCAGCTTGGACAGGGCGGGGACCCAGTACTTC. J is TRBJ2-5 and V is TRBV5-6, with D possibly matching TRBD1 (6 bases). The germline gives CDR1 SGHDT, CDR2 YYEEEE. The CDR3 is 13 residues long. The V end was cut by 0 bases, the J end by 7 bases, with 10 bases between.

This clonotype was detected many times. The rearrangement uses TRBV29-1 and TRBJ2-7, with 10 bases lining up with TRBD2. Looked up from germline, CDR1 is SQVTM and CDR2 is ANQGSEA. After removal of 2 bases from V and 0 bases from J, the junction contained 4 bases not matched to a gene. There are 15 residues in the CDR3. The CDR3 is CSVELLAGDSYEQYF. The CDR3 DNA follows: TGCAGCGTTGAACTCCTAGCGGGAGACTCCTACGAGCAGTACTTC.

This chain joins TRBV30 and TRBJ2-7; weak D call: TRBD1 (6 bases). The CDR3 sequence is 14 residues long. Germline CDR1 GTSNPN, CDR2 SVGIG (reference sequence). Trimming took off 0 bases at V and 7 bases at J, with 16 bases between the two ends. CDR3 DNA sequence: TGTGCCTGGAGTGTAAAAGGGGGACCTGGGGAGCAGTACTTC. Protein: CAWSVKGGPGEQYF.

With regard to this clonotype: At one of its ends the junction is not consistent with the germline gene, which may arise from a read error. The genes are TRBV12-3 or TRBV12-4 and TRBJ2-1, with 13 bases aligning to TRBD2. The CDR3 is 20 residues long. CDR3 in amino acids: CADIEKGLAGMPSSHNEQFF. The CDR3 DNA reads TGTGCCGACATCGAAAAGGGACTAGCGGGAATGCCGAGCTCCCACAATGAGCAGTTCTTC.

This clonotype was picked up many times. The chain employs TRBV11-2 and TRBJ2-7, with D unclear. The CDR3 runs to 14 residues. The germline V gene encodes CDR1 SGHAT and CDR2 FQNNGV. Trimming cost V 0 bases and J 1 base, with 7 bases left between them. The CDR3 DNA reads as TGTGCCAGCAGCTTAGATCGCCAGTCCTACGAGCAGTACTTC. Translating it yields CASSLDRQSYEQYF.

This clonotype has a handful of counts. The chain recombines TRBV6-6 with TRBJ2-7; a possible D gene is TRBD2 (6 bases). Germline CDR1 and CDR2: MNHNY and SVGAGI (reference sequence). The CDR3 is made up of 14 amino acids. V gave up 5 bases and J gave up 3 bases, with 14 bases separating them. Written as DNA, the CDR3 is TGTGCCAGCAGTACGATCGTCGGGAGCTACGAGCAGTACTTC. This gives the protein CASSTIVGSYEQYF.

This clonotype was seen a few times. In DNA form, the CDR3 reads TGTGCCAGCAGCCAGGATTTTGGGGTAATCAGCTCCTACAATGAGCAGTTCTTC. Amino acids: CASSQDFGVISSYNEQFF. The chain joins TRBV6-1 to TRBJ2-1, with D uncertain. V lost 6 bases to trimming and J lost 0 bases, with 21 bases between them. CDR3 size: 18 residues. Looked up from germline, CDR1 is MNHNS and CDR2 is SASEGT.

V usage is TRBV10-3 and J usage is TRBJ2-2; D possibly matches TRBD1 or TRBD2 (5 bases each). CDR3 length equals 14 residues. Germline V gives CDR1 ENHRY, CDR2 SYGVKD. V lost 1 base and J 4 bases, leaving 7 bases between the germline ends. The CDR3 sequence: CAISEWGTTGELFF. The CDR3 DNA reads TGTGCCATCAGTGAGTGGGGGACCACCGGGGAGCTGTTTTTT.

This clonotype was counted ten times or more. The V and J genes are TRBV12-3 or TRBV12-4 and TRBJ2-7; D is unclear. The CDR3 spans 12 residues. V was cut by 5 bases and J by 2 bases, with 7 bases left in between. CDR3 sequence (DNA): TGTGCCAGCAGTCGGAGTGCCTACGAGCAGTACTTC. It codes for CASSRSAYEQYF.

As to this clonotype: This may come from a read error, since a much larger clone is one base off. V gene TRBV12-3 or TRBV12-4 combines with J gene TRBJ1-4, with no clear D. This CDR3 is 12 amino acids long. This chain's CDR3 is CACSPPYEKLFF. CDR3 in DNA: TGTGCCTGCAGTCCCCCTTACGAAAAACTGTTTTTT.

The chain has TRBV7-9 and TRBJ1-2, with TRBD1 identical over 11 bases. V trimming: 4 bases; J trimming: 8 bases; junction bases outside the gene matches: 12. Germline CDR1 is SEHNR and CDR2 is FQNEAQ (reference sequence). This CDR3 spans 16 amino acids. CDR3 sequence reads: CASSYAGTGGIAGYTF. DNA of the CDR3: TGTGCCAGCAGCTACGCCGGGACAGGGGGGATCGCGGGCTACACCTTC.